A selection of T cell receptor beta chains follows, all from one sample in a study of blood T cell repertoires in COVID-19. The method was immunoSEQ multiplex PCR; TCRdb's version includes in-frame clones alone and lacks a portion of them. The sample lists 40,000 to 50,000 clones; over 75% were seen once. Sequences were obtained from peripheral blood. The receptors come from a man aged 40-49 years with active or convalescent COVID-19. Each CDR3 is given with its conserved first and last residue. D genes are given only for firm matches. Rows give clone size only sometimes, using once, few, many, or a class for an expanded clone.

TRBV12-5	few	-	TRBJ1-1	TGTGCTAGTGGTTTTAGATCTACTGAAGCTTTCTTT	CASGFRSTEAFF
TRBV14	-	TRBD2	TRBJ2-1	TGTGCCAGCAGCCAGTTGAGTCGACTAGCGGGAGATGAGCAGTTCTTC	CASSQLSRLAGDEQFF
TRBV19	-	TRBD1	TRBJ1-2	TGTGCCAGTAGTAAGGACAGGGACTATGGCTACACCTTC	CASSKDRDYGYTF
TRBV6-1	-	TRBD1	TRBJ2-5	TGTGCCAGCAGTGAGACGGCAGGGGGCGGGGAGACCCAGTACTTC	CASSETAGGGETQYF
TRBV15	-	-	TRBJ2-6	TGTGCCACCAGCAGTCCCTCGGGGTCCGTACCCTCTGGGGCCAACGTCCTGACTTTC	CATSSPSGSVPSGANVLTF
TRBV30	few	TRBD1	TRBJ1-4	TGTGCCTGGAGTTTTGGACAGGGGGTTGAAAAACTGTTTTTT	CAWSFGQGVEKLFF
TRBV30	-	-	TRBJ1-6	TGTGCCTGGAGTGTAACCGGGCGGGGAGATAATTCACCCCTCCACTTT	CAWSVTGRGDNSPLHF
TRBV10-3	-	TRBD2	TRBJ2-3	TGTGCCATCAGTAGTAGCGGGGGGGCCAACACAGATACGCAGTATTTT	CAISSSGGANTDTQYF
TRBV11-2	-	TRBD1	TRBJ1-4	TGTGCCAGCAGCTCGGGACAGCATCCAACTAATGAAAAACTGTTTTTT	CASSSGQHPTNEKLFF
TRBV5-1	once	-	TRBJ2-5	TGCGCCAGCAGCTTGGCCCTGGAGACCCAGTACTTC	CASSLALETQYF
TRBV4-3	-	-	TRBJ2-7	TGCGCCAGCAGCCAGAGGAAGGACTCTACCTACGAGCAGTACTTC	CASSQRKDSTYEQYF
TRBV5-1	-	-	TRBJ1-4	TGCGCCAGCAGCTCGCAGGGGCGAAGCGGAAGTAATGAAAAACTGTTTTTT	CASSSQGRSGSNEKLFF
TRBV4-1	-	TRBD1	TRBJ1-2	TGCGCCAGCAGCCAAGATCCCTCAGGGGGCAAGAGCTATGGCTACACCTTC	CASSQDPSGGKSYGYTF
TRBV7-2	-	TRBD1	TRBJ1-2	TGTGCCAGCAGCTCGAACGCAGGGGGCGGCTACACCTTC	CASSSNAGGGYTF
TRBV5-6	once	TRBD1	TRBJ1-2	TGTGCCAGCAGCCCTCGGGGGACAGCTAACTATGGCTACACCTTC	CASSPRGTANYGYTF
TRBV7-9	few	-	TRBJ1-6	TGTGCCAGCTCCCGAGGAGAGACAGAAAATTCACCCCTCCACTTT	CASSRGETENSPLHF
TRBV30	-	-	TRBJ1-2	TGTGCCTCCTACCCAACAGTGTCCTATGGCTACACCTTC	CASYPTVSYGYTF